This TCR beta chain originates from a study of STAT5B mutations in CD4+ large granular lymphocyte leukemia. General study results and limits: No patients shared main leukemic clonotypes, though about 26% appeared at low frequency elsewhere. The CD4+ versus CD8+ T-LGLL clonality difference may reflect limited sample size.

A remark on this clone: Its antigen is currently unknown.

The germline gives CDR1 MDHEN, CDR2 SYDVKM. V was clipped by 7 bases and J by 2 bases, with 15 bases between them. The CDR3 is 14 amino acids. As processed by the authors: Lowest detectable productive clonotype frequency was 2.59 x 10-5. Using immunoSEQ multiplex PCR, the repertoire was profiled, and TCRdb retains in-frame clones only, with some absent. V, J and clone size derive from that table, while D and trimming were established from the DNA sequence. The sample lists 25,000 to 30,000 clones, 78% seen once, with around 1% in the top ten. The chain links TRBV28 to TRBJ2-7; maybe TRBD2 (6 bases). Sequencing was carried out using CD4+ T cells from blood buffy coats. This receptor was taken from a human donor in good health. The chain's CDR3 is CASMKVSGAYEQYF. In nucleotides, the CDR3 is TGTGCCAGCATGAAGGTTAGCGGTGCCTACGAGCAGTACTTC.